This T cell receptor (beta chain) was obtained from a study of cytomegalovirus exposure and HLA in healthy donors (dated by TCRdb to between 2016 and 2019). Some background on the complete study: According to an earlier analysis of a few hundred of the donors, about 179 million T cells yielded some 120 million unique TCR beta sequences and about 280 Gb of sequence data. Using immunosequencing, the study profiled T cell repertoires from roughly 650 subjects and related those repertoires to cytomegalovirus serostatus. The aim of the study was to test whether cataloging public T cell receptors could identify signatures of past pathogen exposure. Both class I and class II loci were covered by HLA typing, at four-digit resolution. Roughly 300 gigabases of sequencing data and around 88 million unique TCR sequences made up an early release that covered 500 to 650 HLA-typed donors. In an earlier analysis of roughly 600 of the donors, high-throughput TCR beta sequencing was used to judge whether each TCR beta V gene segment behaved as functional or pseudogenic. A later genetic analysis took genome-wide SNP genotypes for about three fifths of the 666 donors and used that subset as a discovery cohort. A later analysis re-examined previously published TCR beta repertoires from 610 or so donors and added high-resolution HLA genotyping to investigate patterns of TCR occurrence. A handful of DR-DQ haplotypes were handled as single units for association and clustering because linkage in the cohort was strong. Of the 300 to 500 genotyped donors, 75% to 85% were placed in the genetic ancestry cluster associated with self-reported Caucasian donors. High-throughput TCR immunosequencing, statistical association of individual TCRs with disease status, and machine learning were combined to predict cytomegalovirus infection status. Every discovery cohort repertoire had been produced on one sequencing platform. The number of donors typed differed by locus, with 629-630 for A, B, C, DRB1 and DQB1, around 500 for DQA1, some 570 for DPA1, and approximately 470 for DPB1. Rather than using new phenotypic data, the later analysis identified candidate immune exposures from TCR beta sequences and from how often those sequences occurred across donors. Across 398 genotyped donors of the cohort, an average of about 240,000 unique TCR beta nucleotide sequences per donor were sequenced, and 15% to 20% of those sequences were non-productive. Besides the first cohort of around 670 subjects, a separate validation cohort made up of over 95 different subjects was used. Donor age, sex, ethnicity and CMV serostatus were compiled together with the repertoire data.

For this chain, trimming is 4 bases at the V end and 3 bases at the J end, and the number of junction bases without a gene match is 3. CDR1 and CDR2, looked up from the germline V gene (reference sequence), are MNHEY and SMNVEV. Inclusive of the bounding cysteine and phenylalanine, the CDR3 is 15 residues long. Here the CDR3 DNA is all that survives: 45 bases in frame from base 1. Concerning this clone itself: There is no known antigen for this receptor. No base-level quality is on record; no much larger clone is a single base apart.

The cohort consisted of approximately 690 healthy bone marrow donors. Cohort members were all nominally healthy when sampled, although unrecorded immune exposures were likely present. The donor was CMV seropositive and was included in the group of 289 seropositive cohort members. Each donor provided a peripheral blood sample, and peripheral blood mononuclear cells were used for TCR beta sequencing. Genomic DNA extraction from the blood cell samples was performed with the Qiagen DNeasy Blood Extraction Kit. Results the study describes overall, beyond this receptor: According to a later genetic analysis, donors in an Asian-associated ancestry cluster had fewer N-insertions in productive TCRs than the approximately 650-donor mean. This cohort had only TCR beta chains sequenced, and the lack of alpha or paired-chain data limited which features could be detected. The classifier was reported to diagnose cytomegalovirus status with high specificity and sensitivity in both the original cohort and the validation cohort. Specific HLA alleles were associated with 15,000 to 20,000 TCR beta sequences at a false discovery rate of 0.05 in a later analysis. According to a later analysis, TCR association rates differed among HLA loci, with DRB1 alleles showing the most associated TCRs and HLA-C alleles showing the fewest. While some public TCRs were present in many individuals, most TCR sequences turned up only very rarely across donors. When HLA alleles, especially DR and DQ, strongly co-occurred, TCR associations were difficult to assign to individual alleles. In a later analysis, most CMV-associated TCR beta chains were found to appear HLA-restricted, with HLA associations seemingly driven largely by CMV exposure. In an earlier analysis of roughly 560 of the donors, most TCR beta V segments were observed in productive rearrangements about 87% or about 30% of the time, broadly matching IMGT annotations. Presence/absence analyses assumed roughly uniform sequencing depth across donors, an assumption that may not hold. The authors suggested that the approach could potentially be extended to other disease states and immunological phenotypes. Correlated functional status among segregating V segments might be attributable to linkage disequilibrium, but an unknown experimental factor could not be ruled out. In the study, about 150 TCR beta chains were listed as associated with cytomegalovirus. For the cohort, immune exposure information was limited to CMV serostatus. A further reported finding was that TCR beta sequences accurately predicted the HLA-A and HLA-B alleles for most subjects in the first cohort. Because counts were too low, seventeen rarely observed V segments, including chromosome 9 orphons, were excluded from the earlier analysis of fewer than 650 of the donors. Compared with equally common non-associated chains, HLA-associated TCR beta chains in a later analysis were more clonally expanded and had lower generation probabilities. The sequencing pipeline was judged likely to have produced a cluster of highly shared sequence variants as a technical artifact. Because some donors lacked HLA typing at each locus, the association tests relied only on the typed subset. In vitro tests confirmed that three of the cytomegalovirus-associated TCR beta chains recognize cytomegalovirus antigens. In a later genetic analysis, a missense DCLRE1C variant was associated with V-gene and J-gene trimming of TCR beta chains, and the association was replicated in an independent cohort. A later analysis reported that several top co-occurrence clusters appeared linked to parvovirus B19, influenza, CMV and Epstein-Barr virus. Some IMGT-functional V segments, including TRBV6-2 and TRBV6-3, could not be distinguished by the 87-base-pair reads and were therefore excluded.

Libraries were made using the immunoSEQ multiplex PCR assay. The multiplex PCR relied on a mix of 60 forward primers for TCR Vbeta segments and 13 reverse primers for TCR Jbeta segments. The CDR3 region of rearranged TCR beta genes was amplified from genomic DNA by a multiplex PCR assay. Amplified TCR beta libraries were sequenced as 87-base-pair reads on the Illumina HiSeq System. As for how the authors treated the data: A later analysis counted about 80 million unique TCR beta chains across the 666 repertoires, and 9.5 million to 11 million of these chains were shared by at least two donors. Raw reads were error-corrected and collapsed into unique sequences by a nearest-neighbor algorithm in which closely related sequences were merged to remove PCR and sequencing errors. V, D and J gene segments were assigned by aligning CDR3 sequences to IMGT reference sequences. For a sequence to be retained, a match of at least six nucleotides to both a V gene segment and a J gene segment was required. A rearrangement counted as productive if the CDR3 had no stop codons and remained in frame with V and J, and every other rearrangement counted as non-productive. CDR3 was defined according to IMGT convention as the region running from the second conserved V-encoded cysteine to the conserved J-encoded phenylalanine. Sequences without an unambiguous match to a single V gene segment were excluded from the earlier analysis of several hundred of the donors. An earlier analysis of approximately 590 of the donors classified V segments as functional when productive rearrangements were above 56.7% and as segregating when the standard deviation between donors was above 5%. A statistical classification framework was developed to diagnose cytomegalovirus status using the catalog of TCR beta chain sequences. A later analysis assigned V and J genes by comparing TCR nucleotide sequences with IMGT/GENE-DB human TR gene sequences. Using the TCRdist pipeline, a later analysis assigned CDR3 sequences along with most-parsimonious VDJ recombination scenarios. In a later analysis, each TCR beta chain was defined by its CDR3 amino acid sequence together with its V-gene family, and reads without a unique V-gene family were excluded. A later analysis removed several hundred highly shared, low-generation-probability nucleotide sequences to deal with suspected cross-contamination and a sequencing artifact. In a later analysis, a clonal expansion index was calculated for each public chain from normalized within-repertoire ranks of inferred template counts. In a later analysis, generation probabilities were computed with a VDJ recombination model fitted to out-of-frame rearrangements, and the resulting probabilities were checked against IGoR. Hypergeometric tests were used in a later analysis to score TCR-TCR, TCR-HLA and TCR-CMV co-occurrence, with a repertoire-size bias correction applied to the TCR pairs. In a later analysis, false discovery rates were estimated by permuting HLA or CMV assignments 20 times. In a later analysis, co-occurring TCRs were grouped using DBSCAN, with TCRdist sequence similarity added in when clustering inside HLA-allele-positive subsets. Repertoires with fewer than 30,000 or more than 120,000 public chains, plus five repertoires with anomalous nucleotide sharing, were excluded from co-occurrence clustering. TCRdb retrieved this table from immuneACCESS and kept in-frame rearrangements only. Not all clones are present; in checked studies, unresolved V genes account for under half, and no reason is known for the remainder. The DNA was the basis for D and trimming; V, J and clone size are from that table. Present in this sample are nearly 200,000 clones, roughly four fifths of which were seen just once. Approximately 6.5% of the sample is held by the ten biggest clonotypes.

The rearranged chain carries TRBV27 and TRBJ2-7, and 13 bases in between align with TRBD2. This sequence originates from a woman aged 45-65 years in good health and CMV-seropositive. Sample: PBMCs. CDR3 reads: CASSSGTSGVYEQYF. At the DNA level, the sequence is TGTGCCAGCAGTTCCGGGACTAGCGGGGTCTACGAGCAGTACTTC.